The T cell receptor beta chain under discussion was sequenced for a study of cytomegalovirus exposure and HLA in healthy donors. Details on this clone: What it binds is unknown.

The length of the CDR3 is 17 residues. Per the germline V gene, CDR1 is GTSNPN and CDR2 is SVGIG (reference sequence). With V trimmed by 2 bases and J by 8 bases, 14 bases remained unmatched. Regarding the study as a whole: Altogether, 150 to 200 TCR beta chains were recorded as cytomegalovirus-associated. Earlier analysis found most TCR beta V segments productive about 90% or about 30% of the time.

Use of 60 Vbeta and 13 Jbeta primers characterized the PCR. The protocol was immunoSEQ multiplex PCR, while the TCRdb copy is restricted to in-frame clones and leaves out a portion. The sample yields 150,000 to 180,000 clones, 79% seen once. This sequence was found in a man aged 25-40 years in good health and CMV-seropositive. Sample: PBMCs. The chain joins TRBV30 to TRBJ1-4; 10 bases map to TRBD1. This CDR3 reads CAWSPAGTGVPFEKLFF. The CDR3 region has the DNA TGTGCCTGGAGTCCAGCCGGGACAGGGGTTCCGTTCGAAAAACTGTTTTTT. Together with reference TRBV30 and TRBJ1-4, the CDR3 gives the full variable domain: SQTIHQWPATLVQPVGSPLSLECTVEGTSNPNLYWYRQAAGRGLQLLFYSVGIGQISSEVPQNLSASRPQDRQFILSSKKLLLSDSGFYLCAWSPAGTGVPFEKLFFGSGTQLSVL.